This entry describes one T cell receptor (beta chain). Its antigen is not known. The data are from a study of long-term antiretroviral therapy in people with HIV. Notes on the study in general: Repertoires with HIV possessed tighter CDR3 length spans than those of controls. Once patients were on ART, diversity went higher but still fell short of transplant donor controls.

The assay used was immunoSEQ (version v3.0), run at survey level. Data came from immunoSEQ multiplex PCR; TCRdb stores just in-frame clones and leaves some out. The sample carries roughly 24,000 clones, approximately 81% recorded once. Germline CDR1 is MGHDK and CDR2 is SYGVNS. The V and J ends lost 2 bases and 11 bases respectively, with 18 bases between them. The length of the CDR3 is 14 residues. Treatment of all HIV participants took place in the United States. Samples held roughly 0.9-10 million cryopreserved PBMC, and DNA extraction followed. This chain connects TRBV25-1 to TRBJ1-1; TRBD1 is a possible D gene (6 bases). This clonotype was sampled from a man between 40 and 49 years old with HIV. Specimen: unsorted PBMCs, collected 4.8 years after starting antiretroviral therapy. The CDR3 DNA sequence: TGTGCCAGCAGTGAAGACGGGGCAGGGGTCGGTGCTTTCTTT. Translation gives CASSEDGAGVGAFF.